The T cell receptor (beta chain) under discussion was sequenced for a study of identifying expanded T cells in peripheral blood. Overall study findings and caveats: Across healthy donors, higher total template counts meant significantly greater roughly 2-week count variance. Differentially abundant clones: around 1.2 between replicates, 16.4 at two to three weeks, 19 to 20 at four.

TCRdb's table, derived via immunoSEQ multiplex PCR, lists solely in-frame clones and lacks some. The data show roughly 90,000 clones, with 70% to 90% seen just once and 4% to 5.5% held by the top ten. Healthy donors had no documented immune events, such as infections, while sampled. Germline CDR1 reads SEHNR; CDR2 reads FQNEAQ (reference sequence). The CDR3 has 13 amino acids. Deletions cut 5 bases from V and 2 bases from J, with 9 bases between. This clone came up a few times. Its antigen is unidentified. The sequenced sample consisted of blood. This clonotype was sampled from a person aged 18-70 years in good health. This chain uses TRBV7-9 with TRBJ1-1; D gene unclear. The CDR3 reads CASSPRTNTEAFF. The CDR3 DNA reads TGTGCCAGCAGCCCTCGCACCAACACTGAAGCTTTCTTT.